The 23 T cell receptor beta chains below all came from one sample that was sequenced in a study of blood T cell repertoires in COVID-19. TCRdb keeps only in-frame clones here, not all; method: immunoSEQ multiplex PCR. The sample lists roughly 100,000 clones, 87% occurring once. The sample comprised peripheral blood. These receptors came from a man in his forties or fifties in a cohort sampled during active COVID-19.

The chain links TRBV5-6 to TRBJ2-5; TRBD1 aligns across 8 bases. V shed 4 bases and J 6 bases; nucleotides not matched to a gene: 5. CDR3 size: 13 residues. Germline values: CDR1 SGHDT, CDR2 YYEEEE. CDR3 DNA sequence: TGTGCCAGCAGCCCGACAGGGGTGAAGACCCAGTACTTC. Protein sequence: CASSPTGVKTQYF.

The genes are TRBV11-3 and TRBJ2-1; the D is unclear. Germline V gene sequence: CDR1 SGHNT, CDR2 YENEEA. Trimming left V 5 bases short and J 5 bases short, with 7 bases between. The CDR3 is made up of 12 amino acids. This CDR3 is CASSPTNNEQFF. CDR3 nucleotide sequence: TGTGCCAGCAGCCCTACGAACAATGAGCAGTTCTTC. The full variable domain, in which reference TRBV11-3 and TRBJ2-1 provide the parts outside the CDR3, is EAGVVQSPRYKIIEKKQPVAFWCNPISGHNTLYWYLQNLGQGPELLIRYENEEAVDDSQLPKDRFSAERLKGVDSTLKIQPAELGDSAVYLCASSPTNNEQFFGPGTRLTVL.

This chain links TRBV27 with TRBJ1-2; a weak D match, TRBD1 (5 bases). The germline CDR1 and CDR2 sequences are MNHEY and SMNVEV (reference sequence). Trimming took 3 bases from V and 3 from J, leaving 11 bases between them. The CDR3 is made up of 14 amino acids. CDR3 bases: TGTGCCAGCAGTTTTTCAGGGTCAGACTATGGCTACACCTTC. Translated: CASSFSGSDYGYTF.

The chain joins TRBV3-1 (or the pseudogene TRBV3-2) to TRBJ1-5, with TRBD1 as a possible D gene (6 bases). This CDR3 has 16 amino acids. Trimming removed 4 bases from V and 6 bases from J, with 19 bases in between. CDR1 and CDR2 (germline): LGHDT, YNNKEL (reference sequence). CDR3 sequence reads: CASSPSFGGGGQPQHF. CDR3 nucleotide sequence: TGTGCCAGCAGCCCATCCTTTGGGGGCGGAGGTCAGCCCCAGCATTTT.

The chain links TRBV2 to TRBJ1-4, with D maybe TRBD1 (6 bases). Trimming shortened V by 1 base and J by 8 bases, and 14 bases separated the two germline ends. This CDR3 has 15 amino acids. Germline lookup yields CDR1 SNHLY and CDR2 FYNNEI. The CDR3 here is CASSEEGGLLEKLFF. CDR3 bases: TGTGCCAGCAGTGAAGAGGGGGGGCTCTTAGAAAAACTGTTTTTT.

The CDR3 sequence is CASSATEQPIYGYTF. Here the CDR3 DNA reads TGTGCCAGCAGTGCCACGGAGCAACCGATCTATGGCTACACCTTC. The chain recombines TRBV6-6 with TRBJ1-2; no firm D call. The CDR3 length is 15 residues. Germline CDR1 MNHNY, CDR2 SVGAGI (reference sequence). The V gene lost 5 bases and the J gene lost 4 bases, with 17 bases spanning the gap.

This clone has more than one count but fewer than ten. The chain couples TRBV19 to TRBJ2-1; tentatively, D is TRBD1 (6 bases). Trimming pared 1 base from V and 7 bases from J, leaving 14 bases between. Germline loops: CDR1 LNHDA, CDR2 SQIVND (reference sequence). This CDR3 spans 15 amino acids. The CDR3 loop reads CASSIGTVRFNEQFF. DNA of the CDR3: TGTGCCAGTAGTATAGGGACAGTTCGGTTTAATGAGCAGTTCTTC.

The genes are TRBV11-2 and TRBJ2-7, with D maybe TRBD2 (6 bases). The length of the CDR3 is 16 residues. Trimming removed 4 bases at V and 7 bases at J, with 23 bases between. CDR1 SGHAT and CDR2 FQNNGV come from the germline V gene. CDR3 nucleotide sequence: TGTGCCAGCAGCTCACCTATGGAGGCGGGACCGGGGGAGCAGTACTTC. Translating gives CASSSPMEAGPGEQYF.

This chain joins TRBV10-3 and TRBJ2-3; TRBD2 agrees at 8 bases. The CDR3 covers 15 residues. CDR1 is ENHRY and CDR2 is SYGVKD in the germline V gene. With V trimmed by 9 bases and J by 0 bases, 8 bases remained unmatched. CDR3 sequence reads: CAIRGGGGSTDTQYF. The DNA for the CDR3 is TGTGCCATAAGGGGCGGCGGGGGGAGCACAGATACGCAGTATTTT.

The CDR3 here is CASSPRTESTGELFF. The CDR3 nucleotides are TGTGCCAGCTCACCCAGGACAGAAAGCACCGGGGAGCTGTTTTTT. V and J are TRBV18 and TRBJ2-2; tentatively, D is TRBD1 (6 bases). Germline V gene lookup returns CDR1 KGHSH and CDR2 LQKENI. CDR3 length equals 15 residues. Deletions cut 3 bases from V and 4 bases from J, with 12 bases between.

The genes are TRBV5-4 and TRBJ2-1, with D possibly being TRBD2 (7 bases). V dropped 4 bases and J dropped 3 bases, with 20 bases sitting between them. Germline V gene sequence: CDR1 SGHNT, CDR2 YYREEE (reference sequence). There are 17 residues in the CDR3. CDR3 region: CASSLRGGGALYNEQFF. The CDR3 DNA sequence: TGTGCCAGCAGCCTAAGAGGGGGGGGCGCTCTCTACAATGAGCAGTTCTTC.

This chain connects TRBV5-1 to TRBJ2-5, with a possible D match to TRBD1 (6 bases). V was shortened by 4 bases and J by 5 bases, with 21 bases between the two germline ends. Germline values: CDR1 SGHRS, CDR2 YFSETQ. The CDR3 is 16 residues long. The chain's CDR3 is CASSPGAAGSLETQYF. CDR3 in DNA: TGCGCCAGCAGCCCAGGGGCCGCAGGGAGCCTGGAGACCCAGTACTTC.

The chain couples TRBV5-1 to TRBJ1-1, with D unclear. CDR3 length: 13 residues. V lost 6 bases to trimming and J lost 6 bases, with 15 bases between them. Germline CDR1 and CDR2: SGHRS and YFSETQ. The CDR3 is CASTLTARSEAFF. DNA for the CDR3: TGCGCCAGCACCCTGACCGCCAGGTCTGAAGCTTTCTTT.

The rearrangement joins TRBV2 to TRBJ2-6, with D unclear. V lost 8 bases to trimming and J lost 0 bases, with 14 bases between them. CDR3 length: 16 amino acids. Germline V CDR1 and CDR2: SNHLY, FYNNEI. The CDR3 DNA follows: TGTGCCAGCCAGTTGGTGCTCAACTCTGGGGCCAACGTCCTGACTTTC. Translated, it gives CASQLVLNSGANVLTF. The variable domain in full, completed from reference TRBV2 and TRBJ2-6, reads EPEVTQTPSHQVTQMGQEVILRCVPISNHLYFYWYRQILGQKVEFLVSFYNNEISEKSEIFDDQFSVERPDGSNFTLKIRSTKLEDSAMYFCASQLVLNSGANVLTFGAGSRLTVL.

The chain links TRBV6-1 to TRBJ2-3, with a tentative D call TRBD2 (5 bases). The ends were cut back, 3 bases at V and 4 bases at J, with 8 bases in the middle. Germline CDR1 reads MNHNS; CDR2 reads SASEGT. The CDR3 is 13 amino acids. In DNA, the CDR3 is TGTGCCAGCAGTGAGGCCGGGGCAGATACGCAGTATTTT. It translates to CASSEAGADTQYF.

V and J are TRBV6-6 and TRBJ2-2; 7 bases are shared with TRBD1. V was clipped by 6 bases and J by 7 bases; unmatched bases: 5. Germline V gene lookup returns CDR1 MNHNY and CDR2 SVGAGI (reference sequence). This CDR3 has 13 amino acids. CDR3 in DNA: TGTGCCAGCAGCGAGACAGGGAACGGGGAGCTGTTTTTT. Translated, it gives CASSETGNGELFF.

This chain uses TRBV5-1 with TRBJ2-7; 8 nucleotides align to TRBD1. J gave up 2 bases and V 4 bases, and 5 bases lay outside the gene matches. The V gene's germline CDR1 is SGHRS and CDR2 YFSETQ. The CDR3 contains 14 residues. The CDR3 sequence: CASSSTGGTYEQYF. CDR3 in DNA: TGCGCCAGCAGCAGTACAGGGGGGACCTACGAGCAGTACTTC. Using reference TRBV5-1 and TRBJ2-7 for the parts outside the CDR3, the full variable domain is KAGVTQTPRYLIKTRGQQVTLSCSPISGHRSVSWYQQTPGQGLQFLFEYFSETQRNKGNFPGRFSGRQFSNSRSEMNVSTLELGDSALYLCASSSTGGTYEQYFGPGTRLTVT.

The chain has TRBV11-2 and TRBJ2-5; 8 nucleotides align to TRBD2. Germline-derived CDR1 and CDR2 are SGHAT and FQNNGV. This CDR3 is built from 15 residues. Trimming at V came to 4 bases and at J to 9 bases, leaving 13 bases not matched to a gene. The CDR3 sequence is CASSSEAGAPLAQYF. CDR3 nucleotide sequence: TGTGCCAGCAGCTCGGAAGCGGGGGCCCCCTTGGCCCAGTACTTC.

The chain couples TRBV27 to TRBJ2-5; D is perhaps TRBD2 (6 bases). CDR3 length equals 13 residues. CDR1 is MNHEY, CDR2 SMNVEV, per germline (reference sequence). V lost 0 bases, J lost 9 bases, and 11 bases lay in between. Written as DNA, the CDR3 is TGTGCCAGCAGTTTATCCGGACCGGGGGCCCAGTACTTC. Translated, it gives CASSLSGPGAQYF.

The chain recombines TRBV7-6 with TRBJ2-2, with a tentative D call TRBD1 (5 bases). The CDR3 totals 16 residues. V was trimmed by 5 bases and J by 5 bases, leaving 18 bases between them. Germline CDR1 and CDR2: SGHVS and FNYEAQ. The CDR3 here is CASSQGRGLRTGELFF. Here the CDR3 DNA reads TGTGCCAGCAGCCAGGGTAGGGGCCTTCGGACCGGGGAGCTGTTTTTT.

Only one count was recorded for this clone. The chain is built from TRBV6-6 and TRBJ1-3; D is ambiguous. V lost 0 bases and J 2 bases, leaving 8 bases between the germline ends. Germline V gene sequence: CDR1 MNHNY, CDR2 SVGAGI (reference sequence). The CDR3 runs 15 residues. The CDR3 spells CASSYSTEAGNTIYF. The CDR3 coding sequence is TGTGCCAGCAGTTACTCGACCGAGGCTGGAAACACCATATATTTT.

The chain uses TRBV27 and TRBJ2-1, with TRBD1 matching over 7 bases. The CDR3 loop spans 17 amino acids. Germline V CDR1 and CDR2: MNHEY, SMNVEV (reference sequence). The junction had 15 bases not matched to a gene; V was cut back by 4 bases and J by 6 bases. The CDR3, as DNA: TGTGCCAGCAGTTCAATCGAGCGACAGGGTTGGGGCAATGAGCAGTTCTTC. It translates to CASSSIERQGWGNEQFF.

The V call is TRBV5-1, the J call TRBJ1-2; 7 nucleotides line up with TRBD1. CDR3 size: 15 residues. Trimming cost V 0 bases and J 13 bases; bases outside gene matches: 15. Germline V gives CDR1 SGHRS, CDR2 YFSETQ. CDR3 sequence reads: CASSLAAGQDIKCTF. The CDR3 nucleotides read TGCGCCAGCAGCTTGGCCGCAGGACAGGATATTAAGTGCACCTTC.